These T cell receptor beta chains were read from a single sample in a study of beta chain features in type 1 diabetes. Sequencing was performed with immunoSEQ multiplex PCR; in TCRdb, only in-frame clones are kept and a portion is missing. This sample has 200,000 to 250,000 clones, with 11% found just once. The sequencing sample was made of central memory CD4+ T cells from blood. These receptors all come from a man aged 18 to 30 in good health. The CDR3 runs from the conserved cysteine through the conserved F or W. The D gene is left open where the match is weak. Clone size, where shown, is once, few, many, or a class for clones that have expanded.

>.|.|TRBJ2-5|TRBV5-1
TGCGCCAGCAGCTCTAACAGTGGAGAGACCCAGTACTTC
CASSSNSGETQYF
>.|.|TRBJ2-6|TRBV2
TGTGCCAGCAGCAAAGACGGTTACTCTGGGGCCAACGTCCTGACTTTC
CASSKDGYSGANVLTF
>TRBD2|.|TRBJ2-1|TRBV15
TGTGCCACCAGTTCTCGTTCGGGAGGGCATCTAGCGGCAACCCGAGGGCATGAGCAGTTCTTC
CATSSRSGGHLAATRGHEQFF
>.|.|TRBJ1-2|TRBV28
TGTGCCAGCGAAACGGGCCCTGGCTATGGCTACACCTTC
CASETGPGYGYTF
>TRBD2|.|TRBJ2-5|TRBV18
TGTGCCAGCTCACCACCGCAGGGACTAGCGGGAGAGACCCAGTACTTC
CASSPPQGLAGETQYF
>TRBD2|.|TRBJ2-5|TRBV7-2
TGTGCCAGCAGCCCTCAGAGCGGGAGGCAGACCCAGTACTTC
CASSPQSGRQTQYF
>.|few|TRBJ2-3|TRBV2
TGTGCCAGCAGTGGGCGGGATACGCAGTATTTT
CASSGRDTQYF
>.|.|TRBJ2-1|TRBV5-6
TGTGCCAGCAGATCGGCTGGGAGTGGGAACAATGAGCAGTTCTTC
CASRSAGSGNNEQFF
>.|few|TRBJ1-1|TRBV30
TGTGCCGGTAGAGACACTGAAGCTTTCTTT
CAGRDTEAFF
>.|.|TRBJ1-1|TRBV11-2
TGTGCCAGCAGCCCAATCCGGGGGGCCCTTGAAGCTTTCTTT
CASSPIRGALEAFF
>TRBD2|few|TRBJ2-5|TRBV30
TGTGCCTGGAGTGTTCTCGCGGGAGTCGGGGAGACCCAGTACTTC
CAWSVLAGVGETQYF
>.|.|TRBJ1-4|TRBV7-9
TGTGCCAGCAGCTTAGAGGCAAGGAATGAAAAACTGTTTTTT
CASSLEARNEKLFF
>TRBD2|.|TRBJ2-1|TRBV18
TGTGCCAGCTCACCACTAGCGGGGGACAATGAGCAGTTCTTC
CASSPLAGDNEQFF
>.|.|TRBJ2-4|TRBV19
TGTGCCAGTAGTATAGTCGGCAAAGGGGACATTCAGTACTTC
CASSIVGKGDIQYF
>TRBD1|.|TRBJ2-3|TRBV27
TGTGCCAGCGAACCTGCTTGGGGACAGGGGCAAAATACGCAGTATTTT
CASEPAWGQGQNTQYF
>TRBD1|.|TRBJ2-5|TRBV7-9
TGTGCCAGCAGCTTAGGGAGACAGGGGGGCGAGACCCAGTACTTC
CASSLGRQGGETQYF
>.|.|TRBJ2-3|TRBV7-8
TGTGCCAGCAGCTTAGGGCAGGTCCCAGATACGCAGTATTTT
CASSLGQVPDTQYF
>TRBD2|.|TRBJ2-3|TRBV19
TGTGCCAGTAGTAAGCGGGGATCAGATACGCAGTATTTT
CASSKRGSDTQYF
>TRBD1|.|TRBJ2-5|TRBV6-1
TGTGCCAGCAGTGAAGCTGTTGGGACAGGGAGAAAGACCCAGTACTTC
CASSEAVGTGRKTQYF
>.|.|TRBJ2-7|TRBV5-1
TGCGCCAGCTCGACAGAGAGTGGGCGCGAGCAGTACTTC
CASSTESGREQYF
>.|few|TRBJ2-7|TRBV5-4
TGTGCCAGCAGCACGGGTAACAGGGACTCCTACGAGCAGTACTTC
CASSTGNRDSYEQYF
>.|.|TRBJ2-1|TRBV6-6
TGTGCCAGCAGTAACAGACTTACCTACAATGAGCAGTTCTTC
CASSNRLTYNEQFF
>.|.|TRBJ1-5|TRBV30
TGTGCCTGGGACAGCCATCAGCCCCAGCATTTT
CAWDSHQPQHF
>TRBD2|.|TRBJ2-1|TRBV9
TGTGCCAGCAGCGCCTCTAGCCTAGCGGGAGGGTATGAGCAGTTCTTC
CASSASSLAGGYEQFF
>.|.|TRBJ1-5|TRBV27
TGTGCCAGCAGTTTCAGTGGTTTCGGGACGGGGCCCCAGCATTTT
CASSFSGFGTGPQHF
>.|few|TRBJ2-3|TRBV28
TGTGCCAGCAGTCCCGACACAGATACGCAGTATTTT
CASSPDTDTQYF
>TRBD1|few|TRBJ1-2|TRBV29-1
TGCAGCGTTGAACAGGGGGCTAACTATGGCTACACCTTC
CSVEQGANYGYTF
>.|few|TRBJ1-1|TRBV30
TGTGCCTGGAGTCGAACGACAGAGAACACTGAAGCTTTCTTT
CAWSRTTENTEAFF
>TRBD2|few|TRBJ2-3|TRBV18
TGTGCCAGCTCACCAGACATGTCGGGAGGTGGCACAGATACGCAGTATTTT
CASSPDMSGGGTDTQYF
>.|few|TRBJ1-1|TRBV18
TGTGCCAGCTCACCAATCTACCAACTGAACACTGAAGCTTTCTTT
CASSPIYQLNTEAFF
>.|.|TRBJ2-7|TRBV15
TGTGCCACCAGTTTAACGGGGAGCTCCTACGAGCAGTACTTC
CATSLTGSSYEQYF
>.|.|TRBJ2-2|TRBV28
TGTGCCAGCAGCCGCCTCCGGGAGACCGGGGAGCTGTTTTTT
CASSRLRETGELFF
>.|.|TRBJ2-7|TRBV29-1
TGCAGCGTTCAACCCCCCACTTCCTACGAGCAGTACTTC
CSVQPPTSYEQYF
>.|.|TRBJ1-2|TRBV9
TGTGCCAGCAGCGTAGGAGGGAAAACTAACTATGGCTACACCTTC
CASSVGGKTNYGYTF
>.|.|TRBJ2-5|TRBV28
TGTGCCAGCAGTATAGGGACGTCCCCGGCGGTCCAAGAGACCCAGTACTTC
CASSIGTSPAVQETQYF
>TRBD1|few|TRBJ2-7|TRBV7-2
TGTGCCAGCAGCTTAGCCGTGGGACAGGGTGTCCACGAGCAGTACTTC
CASSLAVGQGVHEQYF
>TRBD2|.|TRBJ2-7|TRBV7-6
TGTGCCAGCAGCCCTCTAGCGGGCCTGAGCTCCTACGAGCAGTACTTC
CASSPLAGLSSYEQYF
>.|.|TRBJ2-2|TRBV30
TGTGCCTGCCCCCCGGCCCTTTTCGCCGGGGAGCTGTTTTTT
CACPPALFAGELFF
>TRBD2|.|TRBJ2-7|TRBV5-1
TGCGCCAGCTGGGATTTAGCGGGAGGGCCGGGTGAGCAGTACTTC
CASWDLAGGPGEQYF
>TRBD2|few|TRBJ2-1|TRBV2
TGTGCCAGCACCCGAGAGCTAGCGGGAGCAAATGAGCAGTTCTTC
CASTRELAGANEQFF
>TRBD2|few|TRBJ2-7|TRBV19
TGTGCCAGTATCGGGACTAGCGGGAAAACCTCTTACGAGCAGTACTTC
CASIGTSGKTSYEQYF
>.|few|TRBJ2-1|TRBV28
TGTGCCAGCAGCCCATCAGGTACAAGGAGCTCCTACAATGAGCAGTTCTTC
CASSPSGTRSSYNEQFF
>.|many|TRBJ2-1|TRBV10-3
TGTGCCATCAGTCTGAGCTACCCCTCCTACAATGAGCAGTTCTTC
CAISLSYPSYNEQFF
>TRBD2|few|TRBJ2-3|TRBV5-4
TGTGCCAGCAGCTTACTAGCGGGAGGGATGACAGATACGCAGTATTTT
CASSLLAGGMTDTQYF
>TRBD1|.|TRBJ2-3|TRBV11-2
TGTGCCAGCAGCTTAAGCCGGGACAGAGCAGATACGCAGTATTTT
CASSLSRDRADTQYF
>.|.|TRBJ1-1|TRBV28
TGTGCCAGCAGACCCACCGGGGGTCGGACTGAAGCTTTCTTT
CASRPTGGRTEAFF
>TRBD1|.|TRBJ1-1|TRBV5-1
TGCGCCAGCAGCCCTGGGACAGGGGATAGGAACACTGAAGCTTTCTTT
CASSPGTGDRNTEAFF
>.|.|TRBJ2-1|TRBV11-3
TGTGCCAGCAGCTTAGACCGGACCAATGAGCAGTTCTTC
CASSLDRTNEQFF
>.|few|TRBJ2-1|TRBV7-9
TGTGCCAGCAGCTTTGATCAGGCCAATGAGCAGTTCTTC
CASSFDQANEQFF
>.|.|TRBJ2-1|TRBV29-1
TGCAGCGTTGAAGGCACGCGTTACAATGAGCAGTTCTTC
CSVEGTRYNEQFF